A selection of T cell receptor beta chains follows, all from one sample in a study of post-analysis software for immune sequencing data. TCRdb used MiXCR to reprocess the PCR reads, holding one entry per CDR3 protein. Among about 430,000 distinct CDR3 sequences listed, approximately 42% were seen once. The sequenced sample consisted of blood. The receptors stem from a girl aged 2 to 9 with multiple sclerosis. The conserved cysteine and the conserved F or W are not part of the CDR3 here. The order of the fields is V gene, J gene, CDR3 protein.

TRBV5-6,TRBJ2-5,ASSSGAGFQETQY
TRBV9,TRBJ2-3,ASRASWGTDTQY
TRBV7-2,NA,ASSLRSGPEQY
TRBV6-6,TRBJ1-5,ASGGGRNNQPQH
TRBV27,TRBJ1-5,ASSLYGPQVRGGQPQH
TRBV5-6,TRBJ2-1,ASSWGTGRNEQF
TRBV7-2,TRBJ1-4,ASSLAGLTNEKLF
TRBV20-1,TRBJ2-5,GALSEYQETQY
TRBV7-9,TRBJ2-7,ASSLSVLDRGFYEQY
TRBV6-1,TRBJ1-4,ASSESPPREKLF
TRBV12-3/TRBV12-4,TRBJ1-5,ASRVSDGHQPQH
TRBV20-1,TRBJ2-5,SATAGLFETQY
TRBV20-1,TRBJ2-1,SALKGQANNEQF
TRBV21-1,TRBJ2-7,ASSKETVEGPGTYEQY
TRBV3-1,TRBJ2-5,ASSQEGLQETQY
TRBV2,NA,ASSTQGLSRETQY
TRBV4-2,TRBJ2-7,ASSQKGLAGGYEQY
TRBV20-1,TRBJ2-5,SALQGAKGQY
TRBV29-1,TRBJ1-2,SSGQGGGYT
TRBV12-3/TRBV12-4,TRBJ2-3,ASRLELAEGPDTQY
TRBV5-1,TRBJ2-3,ASSINSGDRTDTQY
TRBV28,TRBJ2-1,ASSFVTVAGSGSNEQF
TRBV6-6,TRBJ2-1,ASGTNEQF
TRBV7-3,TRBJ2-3,ASSSFGTSTDTQY
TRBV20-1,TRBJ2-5,SVRREQETQY
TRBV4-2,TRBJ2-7,ASSPRTRSQDKEQY
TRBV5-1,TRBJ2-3,ASSLKGTEDTQY
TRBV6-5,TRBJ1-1,ASSYSGVRDTEAF
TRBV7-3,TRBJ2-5,ASSFHGGEQY
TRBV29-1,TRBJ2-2,SVAGGTNTGELF
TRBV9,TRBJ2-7,ASSVEMGTVVYEQY
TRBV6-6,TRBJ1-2,ASSYGQGFGYGYT
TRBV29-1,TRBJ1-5,SVAGAQGQPQH
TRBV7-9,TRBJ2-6,ASSLEGAPGANVLT
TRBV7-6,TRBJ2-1,ASSSRQSGSYNEQF
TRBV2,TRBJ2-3,ASRTGTPTSTDTQY